The T cell receptor (beta chain) under discussion was sequenced for a study of CD8+ T cells in alopecia areata. Extracted RNA was reverse transcribed into cDNA, the sequencing template. Data came from immunoSEQ multiplex PCR; TCRdb stores just in-frame clones and leaves some out. Of nearly 200,000 clones in the sample, 58% were seen once. Treatment of the sample: oral pan-JAK inhibitor, 5-10 mg twice daily. Only a few counts were recorded for this clone. With 5 bases removed from V and 5 bases from J, the gap between germline ends came to 9 bases. CDR3 length: 12 amino acids. The germline V gene has CDR1 SEHNR and CDR2 FQNEAQ (reference sequence).

This specimen was CD4+ T cells sorted from blood, taken at week 24, from a patient treated with tofacitinib. The clonotype originates from a human donor with alopecia areata. The chain employs TRBV7-9 and TRBJ1-1, with no clear D. The CDR3 bases are TGTGCCAGCAGCCCCGGGAGGACTGAAGCTTTCTTT. Translation: CASSPGRTEAFF.